Listed below are T cell receptor beta chains from one sample, sequenced in a study of blood T cell repertoires in COVID-19. Sequencing was performed with immunoSEQ multiplex PCR; in TCRdb, only in-frame clones are kept and a portion is missing. The sample consists of more than 55,000 clones, approximately 79% of them appearing once. Sequencing input: peripheral blood. Every receptor here comes from a man in his 60s with acute or convalescent COVID-19. CDR3s include the opening cysteine and the closing phenylalanine or tryptophan. A D gene is named only where the DNA matches it firmly. Rows give clone size only sometimes, using once, few, many, or a class for an expanded clone.

J gene: TRBJ2-2; D gene: TRBD1; clone size: few; V gene: TRBV6-6; CDR3 DNA: TGTGCCAGCAGGAGACAGGGGAACACCGGGGAGCTGTTTTTT; CDR3 protein: CASRRQGNTGELFF
J gene: TRBJ2-7; D gene: .; clone size: .; V gene: TRBV2; CDR3 DNA: TGTGCCAGCGGAGGGGGCCCCTCCTACGAGCAGTACTTC; CDR3 protein: CASGGGPSYEQYF
J gene: TRBJ1-1; D gene: .; clone size: once; V gene: TRBV28; CDR3 DNA: TGTGCCAGCAGTTTATCCTCGCGGGAAGCTTTCTTT; CDR3 protein: CASSLSSREAFF
J gene: TRBJ1-5; D gene: .; clone size: .; V gene: TRBV11-2; CDR3 DNA: TGTGCCAGCAGCCTTAGCTTGGGTCAGCCCCAGCATTTT; CDR3 protein: CASSLSLGQPQHF
J gene: TRBJ1-3; D gene: TRBD1; clone size: .; V gene: TRBV28; CDR3 DNA: TGTGCCAGCAGTTTATTACAGGGGGCATCTGGAAACACCATATATTTT; CDR3 protein: CASSLLQGASGNTIYF
J gene: TRBJ1-3; D gene: .; clone size: .; V gene: TRBV18; CDR3 DNA: TGTGCCAGCTCACGGAGTAACCCCAGCTCTGGAAACACCATATATTTT; CDR3 protein: CASSRSNPSSGNTIYF
J gene: TRBJ2-3; D gene: TRBD2; clone size: few; V gene: TRBV4-2; CDR3 DNA: TGTGCCAGCAGCCAAGGAAAAGCGGGGGGGCTGGATACGCAGTATTTT; CDR3 protein: CASSQGKAGGLDTQYF
J gene: TRBJ1-1; D gene: TRBD1; clone size: .; V gene: TRBV5-6; CDR3 DNA: TGTGCCAGCAGCTTGGTAAAACAGGGGGACACTGAAGCTTTCTTT; CDR3 protein: CASSLVKQGDTEAFF
J gene: TRBJ1-4; D gene: .; clone size: .; V gene: TRBV2; CDR3 DNA: TGTGCCAGCGACAGGTCAACTAATGAAAAACTGTTTTTT; CDR3 protein: CASDRSTNEKLFF
J gene: TRBJ2-1; D gene: .; clone size: .; V gene: TRBV10-2; CDR3 DNA: TGCGCCAGCAGTGATACTCCTCGATCCTACAATGAGCAGTTCTTC; CDR3 protein: CASSDTPRSYNEQFF
J gene: TRBJ2-5; D gene: TRBD1; clone size: .; V gene: TRBV29-1; CDR3 DNA: TGCAGCGTCCTCCCCGCCGGGACAGGGGGCATGGAGACCCAGTACTTC; CDR3 protein: CSVLPAGTGGMETQYF
J gene: TRBJ2-7; D gene: TRBD2; clone size: .; V gene: TRBV5-1; CDR3 DNA: TGCGCCAGCGCGGCCGGGGGACTAGCCTATTACGAGCAGTACTTC; CDR3 protein: CASAAGGLAYYEQYF
J gene: TRBJ1-2; D gene: TRBD1; clone size: .; V gene: TRBV14; CDR3 DNA: TGTGCCAGCAGTCCAAGACAGGGGGCAAACTATGGCTACACCTTC; CDR3 protein: CASSPRQGANYGYTF
J gene: TRBJ1-5; D gene: .; clone size: few; V gene: TRBV6-5; CDR3 DNA: TGTGCCAGCTCGGCAGGATTAAATCAGCCCCAGCATTTT; CDR3 protein: CASSAGLNQPQHF
J gene: TRBJ1-1; D gene: .; clone size: .; V gene: TRBV6-1; CDR3 DNA: TGTGCCAGCAGTGATCTTGGGCAGAGGAACACTGAAGCTTTCTTT; CDR3 protein: CASSDLGQRNTEAFF
J gene: TRBJ1-2; D gene: TRBD1; clone size: .; V gene: TRBV11-2; CDR3 DNA: TGTGCCAGCAGTCCCGGTGACAGGGGGCAATTTGACTATGGCTACACCTTC; CDR3 protein: CASSPGDRGQFDYGYTF
J gene: TRBJ2-2; D gene: .; clone size: .; V gene: TRBV5-1; CDR3 DNA: TGCGCCAGCAGCTTCAATTTCTACAGAGATAACACCGGGGAGCTGTTTTTT; CDR3 protein: CASSFNFYRDNTGELFF
J gene: TRBJ1-2; D gene: TRBD1; clone size: .; V gene: TRBV30; CDR3 DNA: TGTGCCTGGAACAGGGGCTATGGCTACACCTTC; CDR3 protein: CAWNRGYGYTF
J gene: TRBJ1-1; D gene: .; clone size: .; V gene: TRBV6-1; CDR3 DNA: TGTGCCAGCAGTGAAGGTCGACAGAATCCTTTCTTT; CDR3 protein: CASSEGRQNPFF
J gene: TRBJ2-1; D gene: .; clone size: .; V gene: TRBV7-8; CDR3 DNA: TGTGCCAGCAGCTTAGATATTGGACGGAGAGGGAGGTTCTTC; CDR3 protein: CASSLDIGRRGRFF
J gene: TRBJ1-6; D gene: TRBD1; clone size: .; V gene: TRBV4-1; CDR3 DNA: TGCGCCAGCAGCCAAGGCTTGGACAGGCGATCTAATTCACCCCTCCACTTT; CDR3 protein: CASSQGLDRRSNSPLHF
J gene: TRBJ1-1; D gene: .; clone size: .; V gene: TRBV11-2; CDR3 DNA: TGTGCCAGCAGCTTTCTACTTAACACTGAAGCTTTCTTT; CDR3 protein: CASSFLLNTEAFF